Listed here is a single TCR beta chain. Its antigen is unknown. No per-base quality is available; no much larger clone lies one base away. The time point label for this specimen denotes: baseline before first vaccination. Vaccinee samples came from UK trials COV001 and COV002, including a single-blind randomized controlled phase 2/3 trial of AZD1222 (ChAdOx1 nCoV-19) in healthy adults. For TCRbeta chain sequencing, PBMC samples from trial participants were taken at day 0 and at day 28 after the second dose. Including the terminal cysteine and phenylalanine, the CDR3 comprises 15 residues. The retained sequence is limited to the CDR3, 45 bases, with the frame set at the first base. CDR1 and CDR2 (SGHTA, FQGTGA) derive from the germline V gene. The junction shows trimming of 4 bases on V and 4 bases on J, plus 15 bases between the germline ends. The CDR3 regions of human TCRbeta chains were analyzed by immunosequencing. Per the source publication's procedure: TCRs in the repertoires were matched against a reference library of SARS-CoV-2-specific TCRs that had been generated with the MIRA antigen-specificity platform. Breadth was defined as the fraction of unique TCRs that were SARS-CoV-2-associated, and depth was defined as the fraction of total T cells that were SARS-CoV-2-associated. Using the MIRA data, each spike-specific TCR was mapped to the spike region that the TCR reacts to and placed in a CD4 or CD8 class. Log10-transformed breadth and depth values were compared by one-way ANOVA with Sidak's multiple comparisons tests. TCRdb obtained this table from immuneACCESS and retained in-frame rearrangements with V and J assigned. These tables miss some clones; where compared with another copy, unresolved V genes account for less than half of the shortfall, and the remainder is unexplained. Clone size and V and J calls were adopted from that table, with D and trimming inferred from the DNA. Recorded for this sample are 150,000 to 200,000 clones; just under 90% of them occurred a single time. Of the sample, under 6.5% is held by the ten largest clones.

These data come from a study of T cell responses to AZD1222 COVID-19 vaccine (dated by TCRdb to the early 2020s). General notes on the study: Because spike-specific TCR depth and breadth did not differ between the two schedules, AZD1222 recipients who got a second dose at roughly 4 weeks were pooled with those who got a second dose at roughly 12 weeks. Trial participants were enrolled by age into subgroups of 18-55, 56-69 and 70-plus years, and about 150, 27 and 61 TCR-sequenced participants, respectively, were included in these subgroups. A total of approximately 240 trial participants underwent TCR sequencing, of whom about 200 had received two doses of AZD1222 and about 25 had received two doses of the MenACWY control vaccine. The research as a whole found: The whole spike protein was spanned by vaccine-associated CD4 TCRs, and dominant responses were seen in regions 160-218 and 743-854. Spike-specific TCR breadth and depth rose significantly after two AZD1222 doses compared with day 0 and with MenACWY recipients. Participants were mostly white British and included more females than males, and it was suggested by the authors that clonal diversity may have been underestimated. The 56-69-year group was small, and its depth increase did not reach significance, likely because of low power. Because no day 14 peak-response samples were available, the repertoires could be characterized only after the peak T cell response. Reportedly, almost half of the unique spike-specific TCRs recognized epitopes lying outside the regions that are mutated in the B.1.351 and B.1.1.7 variants. Only five to seven AZD1222 recipients were SARS-CoV-2 seropositive at baseline, limiting conclusions about previously exposed vaccinees.

Recombination linked TRBV7-3 to TRBJ2-3; TRBD1 might be the D gene, on 7 matching bases. Sequencing was performed on peripheral blood, taken on day 0 of AZD1222 vaccination. This TCR came from an adult in good health. The CDR3: CASSSQGGAADTQYF. The DNA sequence is as follows: TGTGCCAGCAGCTCCCAGGGGGGAGCGGCAGATACGCAGTATTTT.